This T cell receptor beta chain is drawn from a study of neurological immune-mediated disorders (dated by TCRdb to about 2019). Regarding the complete study: Among the roughly 34 multiple sclerosis patients, approximately 30 had relapsing-remitting MS and 3 had secondary progressive MS. Peripheral blood TCR-beta repertoires from HTLV-I-associated myelopathy (HAM/TSP) patients, multiple sclerosis patients and healthy controls were compared by UMI-based sequencing. The approximately 110 TCR-beta libraries included longitudinal samples, technical triplicates and paired sorted CD4+ and CD8+ T-cell subsets alongside PBMC samples. The cohort was made up of 60 to 75 subjects, consisting of around 14 HAM/TSP patients, around 35 multiple sclerosis patients and some 20 healthy controls. General study outcomes and caveats: Across subjects, expanded clones never shared an identical CDR3 amino acid sequence, which suggests that the TCR-beta repertoires in every group were private. In a phylogenetic analysis, the repertoires of 18 out of 34 MS patients fell into a single cluster of related CDR3 sequences, pointing to a possible signature at the repertoire level. The highest TCR clonal expansion was observed in HAM/TSP patients, whereas the lowest was observed in MS patients, even when compared with healthy controls. The MS cluster was not associated with any clinical or MRI features, and the authors stated that larger cohorts are needed.

For the unsorted PBMC libraries, 2 million PBMCs were stored in RNAlater at -80 degrees C until RNA extraction and were used to generate the libraries. Multiple sclerosis patients were enrolled in a US clinical protocol under which disease progression was evaluated by magnetic resonance imaging. Peripheral blood underwent Ficoll-Hypaque density gradient centrifugation to isolate PBMCs, which were then cryopreserved in liquid nitrogen. This clonotype appeared many times. Which antigen it targets is not known. No quality values exist for individual bases; no much larger clone is one base distant. Spanning cysteine to phenylalanine, the CDR3 consists of 13 amino acids. Left in the record is the CDR3 DNA by itself, 39 bases read in frame from the first base. The germline V gene specifies KGHDR as CDR1 and SFDVKD as CDR2. V drops 5 bases and J drops 4 bases, leaving 10 bases in between. To synthesize cDNA, template-switch 5'RACE was performed with a primer carrying a 10-nucleotide random unique molecular identifier so that each TCR transcript was tagged. Each sequencing run produced over 160 million TCR-beta sequences covering 15-18 subjects. Total RNA was extracted with the RNeasy kit. The KAPA Real-time Library Amplification kit was used to amplify TCR-beta VDJ regions with primers for the TCR constant region and the 5'RACE anchor. A first PCR added sample indexes and Illumina adaptors, after which a second PCR increased the library yield. After purification with Ampure beads, the TCR product of roughly 650 bp was size-selected on a 2% E-gel SizeSelection system. Before pooling, library quality was assessed on a Bioanalyzer, concentration was determined with Qubit, and library quantification was performed with the Kapa Library Quantification kit. Libraries were sequenced paired-end 2 x 150 bp on an Illumina HiSeq 2500. To increase sequence diversity, roughly 24-32% phiX was spiked into each library pool. The authors' pipeline ran thus. Quality-filtered reads were processed with the UMI-based MiGEC pipeline, and over 90% of raw TCR sequences were removed by the MiGEC pipeline during error correction. VDJ genes were aligned to IMGT germline references, and each clonotype was defined by a unique CDR3 amino acid sequence together with V-J genes. Clonal expansion, Shannon diversity, and CDR3 relatedness (CalcPairwiseDistances, ClusterSamples) were evaluated with VDJtools, and phylogenetic trees were built with CLCbio workbench. A clone was classed as expanded if it had 8 or more unique UMIs, a cutoff based on coefficient-of-variation modelling across technical triplicates. Clones were called with MiXCR by TCRdb after fastp trimmed the public reads at Q25, and only in-frame beta chains were retained. Identical CDR3 proteins give one entry, which carries the most common genes and DNA. The V and J calls, along with clone size, are taken from TCRdb and not from the paper's own processing. This sample gives 45,000 to 55,000 distinct CDR3 sequences in total; 3% to 4.5% of them show up just once. The ten largest clonotypes hold 6.5% of the sample.

This receptor was obtained from a man in his fifties or sixties with multiple sclerosis. In this chain, TRBV24-1 is recombined with TRBJ1-1, with TRBD1 as a weak D call on 5 bases. The sequenced sample consisted of PBMCs. DNA sequence: TGTGCCACCAGTGGCTCAGGGTTCACTGAAGCTTTCTTT. It translates to CATSGSGFTEAFF.